This T cell receptor (beta chain) appears in the sequencing data of a study of blood T cell repertoires in COVID-19. As for the study in general: From T cells, B-cell-depleted T cells, or PBMCs came the material, which was cDNA or gDNA.

In its sample, this clone was seen once. The CDR3 runs to 15 residues. Germline values: CDR1 GTSNPN, CDR2 SVGIG (reference sequence). The ends lost 2 bases at V and 1 base at J; junction bases unmatched: 5. In the authors' workflow: By means of reference gene primer amplification, nucleated cell counts were estimated. Here immunoSEQ multiplex PCR was the method, and the copy in TCRdb shows in-frame clones only, minus some. V, J and clone size reflect that table, while D and trimming were determined from the DNA. The repertoire consists of about 410,000 clones, with roughly 86% occurring once and the leading ten covering around 1.7%.

This receptor was identified in a woman in her twenties or thirties who had recovered from COVID-19. The genes are TRBV30 and TRBJ2-3, with 8 bases identical to TRBD1. Sequences were obtained from PBMCs or T cells enriched from blood (not recorded which). This CDR3 reads CAWSQAGGGTDTQYF. CDR3 nucleotide sequence: TGTGCCTGGAGTCAAGCAGGGGGCGGCACAGATACGCAGTATTTT.